A selection of T cell receptor beta chains follows, all from one sample in a study of CD8 T cells in Susac syndrome. TCRdb processed the immunoSEQ multiplex PCR reads anew with MiXCR; each CDR3 protein has one entry. The sample includes about 150,000 distinct CDR3 sequences, approximately 94% of them seen just once. Material: CD4+ T cells from PBMCs. These receptors came from a human donor with Susac syndrome. Each CDR3 is given with its conserved first and last residue. A D gene is named only where the DNA matches it firmly.

J gene: TRBJ1-1
V gene: TRBV2
D gene: .
CDR3 DNA: TGTGCCAGCAGAAGGCGGAGGGAGGGCACTGAAGCTTTCTTT
CDR3 protein: CASRRRREGTEAFF

J gene: TRBJ2-7
V gene: TRBV7-2
D gene: .
CDR3 DNA: TGTGCCAGCAGCCTCGGCGCACGCGCCTACGAGCAGTACTTC
CDR3 protein: CASSLGARAYEQYF

J gene: TRBJ2-1
V gene: TRBV20-1
D gene: TRBD2
CDR3 DNA: TGCAGTGCTAGAGATGTTGTTGGAGGGAGACTAGCGGGGGGTGATGAGCAGTTCTTC
CDR3 protein: CSARDVVGGRLAGGDEQFF

J gene: TRBJ2-3
V gene: TRBV28
D gene: TRBD2
CDR3 DNA: TGTGCCAGCAGTTTATTGACTAGCGGGGGATATACGCAGTATTTT
CDR3 protein: CASSLLTSGGYTQYF

J gene: TRBJ2-3
V gene: TRBV23-1
D gene: .
CDR3 DNA: TGCGCCAGCGCCCCCCGGGGTACTACCACAGATACGCAGTATTTT
CDR3 protein: CASAPRGTTTDTQYF

J gene: TRBJ1-2
V gene: TRBV5-6
D gene: .
CDR3 DNA: TGTGCCAGCAGCGCCCTCCCAGGGCCGTCTAACTATGGCTACACCTTC
CDR3 protein: CASSALPGPSNYGYTF

J gene: TRBJ2-5
V gene: TRBV20-1
D gene: TRBD2
CDR3 DNA: TGCAGTGTCATTCTTCCCGGGAGGACCCAAGAGACCCAGTACTTC
CDR3 protein: CSVILPGRTQETQYF

J gene: TRBJ2-1
V gene: TRBV11-3
D gene: TRBD2
CDR3 DNA: TGTGCCAGCAGCCCGGGACTAACCCGTCCCTACAATGAGCAGTTCTTC
CDR3 protein: CASSPGLTRPYNEQFF

J gene: TRBJ1-2
V gene: TRBV9
D gene: .
CDR3 DNA: TGTGCCAGCAGCGTCGGGGGGACTAACTATGGCTACACCTTC
CDR3 protein: CASSVGGTNYGYTF

J gene: TRBJ1-1
V gene: TRBV4-1
D gene: TRBD1
CDR3 DNA: TGCGCCAGCAGCCAAGATTACAACAGGGGGACCCTCGGAGCTTTCTTT
CDR3 protein: CASSQDYNRGTLGAFF

J gene: TRBJ2-1
V gene: TRBV5-1
D gene: .
CDR3 DNA: TGCGCCAGCAGCTTGGGCCTTCAGAGGACTGAGCAGTTCTTC
CDR3 protein: CASSLGLQRTEQFF

J gene: TRBJ2-7
V gene: TRBV29-1
D gene: TRBD2
CDR3 DNA: TGCAGCGTTCCCCTAGCGGGCGGGAGCCCCTACGAGCAGTACTTC
CDR3 protein: CSVPLAGGSPYEQYF

J gene: TRBJ2-4
V gene: TRBV7-3
D gene: .
CDR3 DNA: TGTGCCAGCAGCGTTACAGGGATTTCGGACATTCAGTACTTC
CDR3 protein: CASSVTGISDIQYF

J gene: TRBJ2-5
V gene: TRBV11-2
D gene: TRBD1
CDR3 DNA: TGTGCCAGCAGCTTTGGGGCAGGGGGCGAAGGAGAGACCCAGTACTTC
CDR3 protein: CASSFGAGGEGETQYF

J gene: TRBJ2-7
V gene: TRBV4-1
D gene: .
CDR3 DNA: TGCGCCAGCAGCCAAGCAGTTGGCGAGCAGTACTTC
CDR3 protein: CASSQAVGEQYF

J gene: TRBJ2-1
V gene: TRBV12-3/TRBV12-4
D gene: TRBD1
CDR3 DNA: TGTGCCAGCAGTCCCCGGACAGGGTTGTTAATGGTCAATGAGCAGTTCTTC
CDR3 protein: CASSPRTGLLMVNEQFF

J gene: TRBJ2-7
V gene: TRBV29-1
D gene: TRBD1
CDR3 DNA: TGCAGCGTCGCCAACAGGGGGACCGACGAGCAGTACTTC
CDR3 protein: CSVANRGTDEQYF

J gene: TRBJ1-5
V gene: TRBV19
D gene: .
CDR3 DNA: TGTGCCAGTACCTTGGGGTTGGGACAGCCCCAGCATTTT
CDR3 protein: CASTLGLGQPQHF